The 27 T cell receptor beta chains in this list originate from one sample, sequenced in a study of monozygotic twins with cystic fibrosis. Using immunoSEQ multiplex PCR, the repertoire was profiled, and TCRdb retains in-frame clones only, with some absent. The table has approximately 25,000 clones, 85% to 95% seen once. What was sequenced was blood. These receptors were taken from a girl aged 2 to 10 with cystic fibrosis.

The chain employs TRBV5-4 and TRBJ1-6, with D maybe TRBD1 (6 bases). CDR1 SGHNT and CDR2 YYREEE come from the germline V gene (reference sequence). The CDR3 length is 15 residues. V lost 4 bases and J 8 bases, leaving 16 bases between the germline ends. This CDR3 is CASSLDGQNYSPLHF. CDR3 nucleotides: TGTGCCAGCAGCCTGGACGGACAGAACTATTCACCCCTCCACTTT.

The J gene is TRBJ1-1, the V gene TRBV13; D is perhaps TRBD1 (5 bases). This CDR3 has 15 residues. Trimming stripped 5 bases from V and 6 bases from J, with 19 bases between. The germline gives CDR1 PRHDT, CDR2 FYEKMQ (reference sequence). The CDR3 spells CASSPEPGTRPEAFF. CDR3 DNA sequence: TGTGCCAGCAGCCCCGAGCCGGGGACCCGACCTGAAGCTTTCTTT. Based on the CDR3 plus reference TRBV13 and TRBJ1-1, the full variable domain is AAGVIQSPRHLIKEKRETATLKCYPIPRHDTVYWYQQGPGQDPQFLISFYEKMQSDKGSIPDRFSAQQFSDYHSELNMSSLELGDSALYFCASSPEPGTRPEAFFGQGTRLTVV.

The rearrangement joins TRBV18 to TRBJ1-4, with TRBD1 as a possible D gene (6 bases). Between the trimmed V and J ends, which lost 3 bases and 0 bases, there was a span of 17 bases. The length of the CDR3 is 18 residues. Germline V gene sequence: CDR1 KGHSH, CDR2 LQKENI. Here the CDR3 reads CASSPTGHLGSTNEKLFF. CDR3 coding DNA: TGTGCCAGCTCACCGACGGGACACCTGGGGTCAACTAATGAAAAACTGTTTTTT.

This clone was seen only once. The rearrangement joins TRBV7-8 to TRBJ1-5; possibly TRBD1 for D (5 bases). Trimming pared 3 bases from V and 6 bases from J, leaving 12 bases between. This CDR3 has 14 residues. The germline V gene has CDR1 SGHVS and CDR2 FQNEAQ. The CDR3 region is CASSLDTISQPQHF. The CDR3 DNA reads as TGTGCCAGCAGCTTGGACACTATTAGTCAGCCCCAGCATTTT.

The V call is TRBV4-3, the J call TRBJ1-1; perhaps TRBD1 as D (6 bases). Trimming removed 8 bases at V and 1 base at J, with 11 bases between. The CDR3 extends over 13 amino acids. Germline V CDR1 and CDR2: LGHNA, YSLEER. The DNA of the CDR3 is TGCGCCAGCGGGGGGCAGGGGAACACTGAAGCTTTCTTT. Protein product: CASGGQGNTEAFF.

This chain connects TRBV4-2 to TRBJ2-2; TRBD1 agrees at 7 bases. V lost 3 bases and J lost 1; bases outside the gene matches: 2. The germline gives CDR1 LGHNA, CDR2 YNFKEQ. This CDR3 has 15 amino acids. The CDR3 is CASSQTGLNTGELFF. The CDR3 coding sequence is TGTGCCAGCAGCCAGACAGGGCTGAACACCGGGGAGCTGTTTTTT.

The CDR3 DNA reads as TGTGCCAGCAGCTTAGAACCGGACGGGCTCGGCTCACCCCTCCACTTT. Translated: CASSLEPDGLGSPLHF. The chain carries TRBV7-2 and TRBJ1-6; D not resolved. There are 16 residues in the CDR3. Germline CDR1 is SGHTA and CDR2 is FQGNSA. V shed 1 base and J shed 10 bases, with 17 bases lying between them.

This rearrangement joins TRBV5-6 to TRBJ1-2, with D possibly matching TRBD1 (6 bases). Germline V gene lookup returns CDR1 SGHDT and CDR2 YYEEEE. Trimming took 5 bases from V and 2 from J, leaving 13 bases between them. The CDR3 contains 14 residues. The CDR3, as DNA: TGTGCCAGCAGTAAGAGAGGACAGAACTATGGCTACACCTTC. It translates to CASSKRGQNYGYTF.

The chain uses TRBV19 and TRBJ1-5; the D gene is possibly TRBD1 (5 bases). This CDR3 contains 14 residues. Trimming left V 6 bases short and J 7 bases short, with 16 bases between. The germline gives CDR1 LNHDA, CDR2 SQIVND (reference sequence). DNA of the CDR3: TGTGCCAGTAGGTCTGGGGACTTGAGCCAGCCCCAGCATTTT. The encoded protein is CASRSGDLSQPQHF.

V usage is TRBV20-1 and J usage is TRBJ1-1; tentative D call: TRBD1 (5 bases). The germline V gene has CDR1 DFQATT and CDR2 SNEGSKA (reference sequence). CDR3 length equals 11 residues. Deletions cut 6 bases from V and 6 bases from J, with 11 bases between. CDR3 sequence (DNA): TGCAGTGCAACGACAGTAGCTGAAGCTTTCTTT. The encoded protein is CSATTVAEAFF.

The chain carries TRBV6-5 and TRBJ1-3, with a possible D match to TRBD1 (5 bases). Germline-derived CDR1 and CDR2 are MNHEY and SVGAGI. V was cut by 4 bases and J by 3 bases, with 13 bases left in between. The CDR3 contains 15 residues. The DNA for the CDR3 is TGTGCCAGCAGTTTCCGCGGGGGACTTGGAAACACCATATATTTT. Encoded protein: CASSFRGGLGNTIYF.

The chain employs TRBV27 and TRBJ1-2, with TRBD1 as a possible D gene (5 bases). CDR1 MNHEY and CDR2 SMNVEV come from the germline V gene (reference sequence). Trimming took off 4 bases at V and 4 bases at J, with 25 bases between the two ends. This CDR3 spans 18 amino acids. The CDR3 DNA is TGTGCCAGCAGTTCCCGGGGGAGGGGACGGAGGTTCGGCTATGGCTACACCTTC. This sequence encodes CASSSRGRGRRFGYGYTF.

This chain links TRBV6-1 with TRBJ2-1; D remains ambiguous. Deletions cut 2 bases from V and 0 bases from J, with 20 bases between. Germline V gene lookup returns CDR1 MNHNS and CDR2 SASEGT. This CDR3 spans 19 amino acids. CDR3 protein: CASSEFDRWTLLSYNEQFF. DNA of the CDR3: TGTGCCAGCAGTGAATTCGATCGGTGGACCCTACTCTCCTACAATGAGCAGTTCTTC.

This rearrangement joins TRBV7-9 to TRBJ1-1; tentative D call: TRBD1 (5 bases). The CDR3 covers 13 residues. From germline, CDR1 is SEHNR and CDR2 FQNEAQ (reference sequence). The ends were cut back, 2 bases at V and 5 bases at J, with 9 bases in the middle. CDR3 residues: CASSLLWGTEAFF. The CDR3 DNA reads as TGTGCCAGCAGCTTATTATGGGGGACTGAAGCTTTCTTT.

The chain carries TRBV7-9 and TRBJ1-2; no firm D call. The germline V gene has CDR1 SEHNR and CDR2 FQNEAQ (reference sequence). With 2 bases removed from V and 6 bases from J, the gap between germline ends came to 10 bases. The CDR3 has 13 residues. CDR3 sequence: CASSLQVPNGYTF. The CDR3 coding sequence is TGTGCCAGCAGCTTACAGGTCCCCAATGGCTACACCTTC.

The chain couples TRBV6-1 to TRBJ1-2; D uncertain. This CDR3 comprises 10 residues. Germline values: CDR1 MNHNS, CDR2 SASEGT. Trimming pared 5 bases from V and 4 bases from J, leaving 2 bases between. The CDR3 DNA sequence: TGTGCCAGCAGTTTCTATGGCTACACCTTC. Residues: CASSFYGYTF.

In its sample, this clone was seen a few times. V is TRBV5-5 and J is TRBJ1-1, with no clear D. Germline V CDR1 and CDR2: SGHKS, YYEKEE (reference sequence). The CDR3 sequence is 15 residues long. V gave up 1 base and J gave up 0 bases, with 10 bases separating them. CDR3 loop: CASSLNGGLNTEAFF. The CDR3, as DNA: TGTGCCAGCAGCTTGAATGGTGGATTGAACACTGAAGCTTTCTTT.

The rearrangement links TRBV6-5 to TRBJ2-3; 12 nucleotides align to TRBD2. In germline, CDR1 is MNHEY, CDR2 SVGAGI. The CDR3 consists of 15 residues. J lost 3 bases, V lost 8 bases, and 6 bases had no gene match. The DNA for the CDR3 is TGTGCCAGCCGGGGACTAGCGGGCGGGACAGATACGCAGTATTTT. It translates to CASRGLAGGTDTQYF.

The chain employs TRBV10-3 and TRBJ1-2; possibly TRBD1 for D (6 bases). Looked up from germline, CDR1 is ENHRY and CDR2 is SYGVKD. V was cut by 10 bases and J by 5 bases, with 14 bases left in between. CDR3 length: 12 residues. Here the CDR3 DNA reads TGTGCCACCGGACAGCCCCTTTATGGCTACACCTTC. This gives the protein CATGQPLYGYTF.

The V and J genes are TRBV2 and TRBJ1-2; no clear D gene. The V end was cut by 1 base, the J end by 6 bases, with 12 bases between. CDR1 and CDR2 from the germline V gene are SNHLY and FYNNEI. This CDR3 is 14 amino acids long. For the CDR3, the DNA is TGTGCCAGCAGTGAAGAGCAGGTGAGCCATGGCTACACCTTC. Translated: CASSEEQVSHGYTF.

The chain combines TRBV29-1 with TRBJ2-1; D not resolved. V shed 4 bases and J shed 7 bases, with 11 bases lying between them. This CDR3 spans 12 amino acids. CDR1 SQVTM and CDR2 ANQGSEA come from the germline V gene. The CDR3 loop reads CSVVYYPNEQFF. As DNA, the CDR3 is TGCAGCGTTGTGTACTACCCTAATGAGCAGTTCTTC.

The chain carries TRBV7-8 and TRBJ1-5; TRBD1 is a possible D gene (6 bases). CDR1 SGHVS and CDR2 FQNEAQ come from the germline V gene. Trimming stripped 5 bases from V and 3 bases from J, with 14 bases between. The CDR3 extends over 15 amino acids. In nucleotides, the CDR3 is TGTGCCAGCAGCCCGGGACAAGCCAACAATCAGCCCCAGCATTTT. Translation gives CASSPGQANNQPQHF.

The chain couples TRBV5-1 to TRBJ1-2, with 10 nucleotides matching TRBD1. V was clipped by 0 bases and J by 8 bases; unmatched bases: 10. This CDR3 is 16 amino acids long. The germline V gene has CDR1 SGHRS and CDR2 YFSETQ. CDR3 nucleotide sequence: TGCGCCAGCAGCTTGGAGGCGGGACAGGGGATTGGCGGCTACACCTTC. Its protein is CASSLEAGQGIGGYTF.

The V and J genes are TRBV2 and TRBJ2-1; D ambiguous. The CDR3 runs 13 residues. Germline V gene data show CDR1 as SNHLY and CDR2 as FYNNEI. Trimming removed 2 bases from V and 8 bases from J, with 10 bases in between. CDR3 in DNA: TGTGCCAGCAGTGAAAGCCTGTGGGATGAGCAGTTCTTC. Its protein product is CASSESLWDEQFF.

J is TRBJ2-7 and V is TRBV4-3, with TRBD1 matching over 12 bases. This CDR3 has 16 residues. CDR1 and CDR2 from the germline V gene are LGHNA and YSLEER. The J segment lost 5 bases and the V segment lost 1 base, leaving 6 bases of the junction unmatched. The CDR3 sequence is CASSQAPGQGADEQYF. As DNA, the CDR3 is TGCGCCAGCAGCCAAGCGCCGGGACAGGGGGCTGACGAGCAGTACTTC.

The J gene is TRBJ1-1, the V gene TRBV7-2, with 10 nucleotides matching TRBD1. This CDR3 has 13 amino acids. Germline assignment: CDR1 SGHTA and CDR2 FQGNSA. With V trimmed by 5 bases and J by 5 bases, 2 bases remained unmatched. CDR3 DNA sequence: TGTGCCAGCAGCCGACAGGGGGCGACTGAAGCTTTCTTT. It translates to CASSRQGATEAFF.

The rearrangement uses TRBV6-5 and TRBJ2-1, with 12 positions matching TRBD2. CDR3 length equals 15 residues. CDR1 MNHEY and CDR2 SVGAGI come from the germline V gene. The junction had 7 bases not matched to a gene; V was cut back by 6 bases and J by 7 bases. The CDR3 sequence: CASRTLAGGLNEQFF. CDR3 DNA: TGTGCCAGCAGAACCCTAGCGGGGGGGCTAAATGAGCAGTTCTTC.